The sequence of this T cell receptor (beta chain) was determined in a study of cytomegalovirus exposure and HLA in healthy donors (dated by TCRdb to about 2017). Looking at the study overall: An earlier analysis of more than 550 of the donors reported 250 to 300 Gb of sequence data and some 110 million unique TCR beta sequences obtained from roughly 170 million T cells. Roughly 300 gigabases of sequencing data and tens of millions of unique TCR sequences made up an early release that covered about 640 HLA-typed donors. The genetic ancestry cluster associated with self-reported Caucasian donors included roughly 84% of the 398 genotyped donors. The study aimed to test whether signatures of past pathogen exposure could be identified by cataloging public T cell receptors. The T cell repertoires of 666 subjects were profiled by immunosequencing and related to cytomegalovirus serostatus. Besides the first cohort of about 730 subjects, a separate validation cohort made up of roughly 120 different subjects was used. High-throughput TCR immunosequencing, statistical association of individual TCRs with disease status, and machine learning were combined to predict cytomegalovirus infection status. A later analysis re-examined previously published TCR beta repertoires from more than 650 donors and added high-resolution HLA genotyping to investigate patterns of TCR occurrence. In the later analysis, no new phenotypic data were used to find candidate immune exposures; instead, reliance was placed on TCR beta sequences and their occurrence across donors. An earlier analysis of approximately 580 of the donors used high-throughput TCR beta sequencing to judge whether each TCR beta V gene segment behaved as functional or pseudogenic. Donor age, sex, ethnicity and CMV serostatus were collected together with the repertoire data. In a later genetic analysis, genome-wide SNP genotypes for about 65% of the 666 donors were used, and that subset was treated as a discovery cohort. All discovery cohort repertoires had been generated on a single sequencing platform. Both class I and class II loci were covered by HLA typing, at four-digit resolution. The number of donors typed differed by locus, with about 629-640 for A, B, C, DRB1 and DQB1, roughly 520 for DQA1, some 570 for DPA1, and some 440 for DPB1. A few DR-DQ haplotypes were treated as single units for association and clustering because of strong linkage in the cohort. On average, roughly 240,000 unique TCR beta nucleotide sequences were sequenced per donor among a few hundred genotyped donors of the cohort, with roughly 18% of those sequences being non-productive.

Spanning cysteine to phenylalanine, the CDR3 consists of 17 amino acids. The DNA shown is the 51-base CDR3, in frame from base 1. The germline V gene encodes CDR1 SQVTM and CDR2 ANQGSEA. Trimming at the junction amounts to 0 bases on V and 2 bases on J, and the germline ends lie 18 bases apart. The cohort consisted of some 670 healthy bone marrow donors. At the time of sampling, every cohort member was nominally healthy, though immune exposures that went unrecorded were likely present. The donor was CMV seronegative and was included in the group of 352 seronegative cohort members. Each donor provided a peripheral blood sample, and peripheral blood mononuclear cells were used for TCR beta sequencing. Genomic DNA was extracted from the blood cell samples with the Qiagen DNeasy Blood Extraction Kit. Library preparation employed the immunoSEQ multiplex PCR assay. The multiplex PCR relied on a mix of 60 forward primers for TCR Vbeta segments and 13 reverse primers for TCR Jbeta segments. The CDR3 region of rearranged TCR beta genes was amplified from genomic DNA by a multiplex PCR assay. The Illumina HiSeq System was used to sequence the amplified TCR beta libraries as 87-base-pair reads. On the study's bioinformatics: A later analysis counted approximately 84 million unique TCR beta chains across the 550 to 750 repertoires, and roughly 9.9 million of these chains were shared by at least two donors. Raw reads were error-corrected and collapsed into unique sequences by a nearest-neighbor algorithm in which closely related sequences were merged to remove PCR and sequencing errors. Alignment of CDR3 sequences to IMGT reference sequences was used to assign V, D and J gene segments. Each retained sequence needed at least a six-nucleotide match to both a V gene segment and a J gene segment. Rearrangements were called productive when the CDR3 lacked stop codons and stayed in frame with V and J; all others were non-productive. CDR3 was defined by IMGT convention, running from the second conserved V-encoded cysteine to the conserved J-encoded phenylalanine. The earlier analysis of 587 of the donors excluded sequences that lacked an unambiguous match to a single V gene segment. In an earlier analysis of 587 of the donors, V segments were called functional above 56.7% productive rearrangements and were called segregating when the between-donor standard deviation exceeded 5%. A statistical classification framework was developed to diagnose cytomegalovirus status using the catalog of TCR beta chain sequences. A later analysis assigned V and J genes by comparing TCR nucleotide sequences with IMGT/GENE-DB human TR gene sequences. A later analysis assigned CDR3 sequences and most-parsimonious VDJ recombination scenarios with the TCRdist pipeline. In a later analysis, every TCR beta chain was defined by the combination of its CDR3 amino acid sequence and its V-gene family, and reads without a unique V-gene family were dropped. In a later analysis, fewer than 600 highly shared, low-generation-probability nucleotide sequences were removed to address suspected cross-contamination and a sequencing artifact. A later analysis calculated a clonal expansion index for each public chain from normalized within-repertoire ranks of inferred template counts. In a later analysis, generation probabilities were computed using a VDJ recombination model fitted to out-of-frame rearrangements, and the results were checked against IGoR. Hypergeometric tests were used in a later analysis to score TCR-TCR, TCR-HLA and TCR-CMV co-occurrence, with a repertoire-size bias correction applied to the TCR pairs. In a later analysis, false discovery rates were estimated by permuting HLA or CMV assignments 20 times. A later analysis grouped co-occurring TCRs with DBSCAN, adding TCRdist sequence similarity when clustering within HLA-allele-positive subsets. For co-occurrence clustering, repertoires with fewer than 30,000 or more than 120,000 public chains were excluded, along with 5 or 6 repertoires with anomalous nucleotide sharing. TCRdb took this table from immuneACCESS and kept in-frame rearrangements with V and J called. Such tables lack part of the clones; where checked against another copy, unresolved V genes explain under half of the gap, and the rest is unexplained. That table supplies the V and J calls and clone size; D and trimming were determined from the DNA. Per the sample table, the count is 90,000 to 100,000 clones. The leading ten clones occupy under 4.5% of the sample.

Here is what the overall study found, with its caveats: It was suggested by the authors that the approach could potentially be generalized to other disease states and immunological phenotypes. In a later analysis, HLA-associated TCR beta chains showed more clonal expansion and lower generation probabilities than non-associated chains that were equally common. Because HLA typing was unavailable for some donors at each locus, only the typed subset was used in association tests. In a later genetic analysis, a missense DCLRE1C variant was associated with V-gene and J-gene trimming of TCR beta chains, and the association was replicated in an independent cohort. Linkage disequilibrium might explain the correlated functional status among segregating V segments, but an unknown experimental factor could not be ruled out. According to a later analysis, most CMV-associated TCR beta chains appeared to be HLA-restricted, and the HLA associations seemed to be driven largely by CMV exposure. This cohort had only TCR beta chains sequenced, and the lack of alpha or paired-chain data limited which features could be detected. In an earlier analysis of some 540 of the donors, most TCR beta V segments appeared in productive rearrangements about 87% or about 30% of the time, broadly matching IMGT annotations. The study listed 150 to 200 TCR beta chains as associated with cytomegalovirus. The earlier analysis of fewer than 750 of the donors excluded some 15 rarely observed V segments, including chromosome 9 orphons, because counts were too low. A further reported finding was that TCR beta sequences accurately predicted the HLA-A and HLA-B alleles for most subjects in the first cohort. The only immune exposure information available for the cohort was CMV serostatus. According to a later analysis, parvovirus B19, influenza, CMV and Epstein-Barr virus appeared linked to several top co-occurrence clusters. While some public TCRs were present in many individuals, most TCR sequences turned up only very rarely across donors. The classifier was reported to diagnose cytomegalovirus status with high specificity and sensitivity in both the original and validation cohorts. Some IMGT-functional V segments, including TRBV6-2 and TRBV6-3, could not be told apart with the 87-base-pair reads, so those segments were excluded. Assigning TCR associations to individual alleles was difficult when HLA alleles, especially DR and DQ, strongly co-occurred. A later analysis found that TCR association rates varied across HLA loci, with DRB1 alleles showing the most associated TCRs and HLA-C alleles the fewest. Sequencing depth was assumed to be roughly uniform across donors in the presence/absence analyses, though that assumption may not hold. Compared with the roughly 670-donor mean, donors in an Asian-associated ancestry cluster had fewer N-insertions in productive TCRs, according to a later genetic analysis. The sequencing pipeline was judged likely to have produced a cluster of highly shared sequence variants as a technical artifact. At a false discovery rate of 0.05, a later analysis linked 16,000 or so TCR beta sequences to specific HLA alleles. In vitro tests confirmed that a few of the cytomegalovirus-associated TCR beta chains recognize cytomegalovirus antigens.

As to this clone: This receptor's antigen is unknown.

Sample: PBMCs. The sequence came from a woman in her twenties or thirties in good health and CMV-seronegative. In this chain, TRBV29-1 is recombined with TRBJ2-3; tentative D gene TRBD2, with 7 bases matching. The CDR3 region reads CSVEDRGLAGHTDTQYF. The bases are TGCAGCGTTGAAGATAGGGGGTTAGCGGGTCACACAGATACGCAGTATTTT.